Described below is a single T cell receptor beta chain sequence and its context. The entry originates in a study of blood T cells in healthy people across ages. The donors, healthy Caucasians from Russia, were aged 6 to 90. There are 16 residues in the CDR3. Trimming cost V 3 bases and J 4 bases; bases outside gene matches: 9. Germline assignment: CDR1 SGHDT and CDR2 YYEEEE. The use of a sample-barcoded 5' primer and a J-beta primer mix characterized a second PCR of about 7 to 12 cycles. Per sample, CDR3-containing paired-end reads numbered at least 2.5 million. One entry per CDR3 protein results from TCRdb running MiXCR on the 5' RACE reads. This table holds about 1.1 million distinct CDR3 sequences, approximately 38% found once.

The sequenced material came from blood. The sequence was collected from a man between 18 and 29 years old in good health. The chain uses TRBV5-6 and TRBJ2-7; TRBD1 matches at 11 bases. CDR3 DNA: TGTGCCAGCAGCTCTATTCCGGGACAGGGGGTGTACGAGCAGTACTTC. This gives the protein CASSSIPGQGVYEQYF.